One and the same sample provided the 31 T cell receptor beta chains below, sequenced in a study of blood T cell repertoires in COVID-19. This table comes from immunoSEQ multiplex PCR, and its TCRdb copy is limited to in-frame clones, with some not included. The sample carries a few hundred thousand clones, 70% to 85% recorded once. Sequencing used PBMCs or T cells enriched from blood (not recorded which). These receptors were collected from a woman aged 60 to 75 who had recovered from COVID-19.

This rearrangement joins TRBV29-1 to TRBJ1-1; D gene unclear. The CDR3 has 12 amino acids. Germline V CDR1 and CDR2: SQVTM, ANQGSEA. The V end lost 0 bases, the J end lost 4 bases, and 6 bases lay between the germline ends. CDR3 sequence reads: CSVEDLSTEAFF. The CDR3 DNA reads as TGCAGCGTTGAAGATCTTAGCACTGAAGCTTTCTTT.

The chain has TRBV5-1 and TRBJ2-1; 8 bases are shared with TRBD1. The CDR3 is made up of 18 amino acids. Trimming took 4 bases from V and 6 from J; bases not matched to a gene: 18. Germline loops: CDR1 SGHRS, CDR2 YFSETQ. CDR3 in amino acids: CASSPRPSGTGIRNEQFF. The CDR3 bases are TGCGCCAGCAGCCCACGTCCCTCAGGGACAGGCATCCGCAATGAGCAGTTCTTC.

The chain links TRBV11-2 to TRBJ1-4; TRBD1 matches 8 bases. The CDR3 has 17 residues. Germline V gene lookup returns CDR1 SGHAT and CDR2 FQNNGV. Losses at the gene ends were 1 base for V and 8 bases for J; bases not matched to a gene: 12. The CDR3 DNA reads TGTGCCAGCAGCTTAGTGAGCCCACAGGGGGGTAAAGAAAAACTGTTTTTT. It codes for CASSLVSPQGGKEKLFF.

In this sample, this clone turned up once. The chain links TRBV27 to TRBJ1-5; D gene ambiguous. The germline gives CDR1 MNHEY, CDR2 SMNVEV (reference sequence). The V gene lost 5 bases and the J gene lost 6 bases, with 11 bases spanning the gap. The CDR3 spans 13 residues. Here the CDR3 DNA reads TGTGCCAGCAGTAGGGTGGCGGGTCAGCCCCAGCATTTT. Translation gives CASSRVAGQPQHF.

The gene calls are TRBV12-5 and TRBJ2-2; TRBD2 agrees at 14 bases. Germline trimming cut 5 bases from V and 5 bases from J; bases unmatched to any gene: 1. Germline CDR1 LGHNT, CDR2 FRNRAP. CDR3 length equals 15 residues. The CDR3 nucleotides read TGTGCTAGTGGTCGGACTAGCGGGGGGACCGGGGAGCTGTTTTTT. Its translation is CASGRTSGGTGELFF.

About this clone: In the same sample, other DNA sequences code for this CDR3. The V and J genes are TRBV19 and TRBJ1-2, with D unresolved. V was clipped by 7 bases and J by 1 base, with 10 bases between them. The CDR3 is made up of 13 amino acids. Germline assignment: CDR1 LNHDA and CDR2 SQIVND (reference sequence). CDR3 amino acids: CASTPTGNYGYTF. For the CDR3, the DNA is TGTGCCAGTACCCCTACGGGTAACTATGGCTACACCTTC.

This clone occurred once. The chain has TRBV9 and TRBJ2-3, with TRBD2 as a possible D gene (5 bases). Germline V lookup: CDR1 SGDLS, CDR2 YYNGEE. CDR3 size: 16 residues. Trimming removed 0 bases from V and 1 base from J, with 12 bases in between. CDR3 nucleotide sequence: TGTGCCAGCAGCGTAGTTGGGGTCGGGGGCACAGATACGCAGTATTTT. Amino acid sequence: CASSVVGVGGTDTQYF.

This clone was seen just once. The chain combines TRBV5-1 with TRBJ2-3; maybe TRBD2 (6 bases). Germline V lookup: CDR1 SGHRS, CDR2 YFSETQ. This CDR3 has 16 amino acids. V was cut by 6 bases and J by 1 base, with 18 bases left in between. The CDR3 DNA reads as TGCGCCAGCAAGATTGGTCCGGGGGACCGCACAGATACGCAGTATTTT. Amino acid sequence: CASKIGPGDRTDTQYF.

V gene TRBV10-3 combines with J gene TRBJ2-3, with D tentatively TRBD2 (6 bases). This CDR3 spans 16 amino acids. CDR1 ENHRY and CDR2 SYGVKD come from the germline V gene. V was trimmed by 6 bases and J by 3 bases, leaving 19 bases between them. The CDR3 coding sequence is TGTGCCATCAGCTTGCGGGATAATGGGGGGACAGATACGCAGTATTTT. Translated, it gives CAISLRDNGGTDTQYF.

The CDR3 here is CASSLQDRGLNEQFF. CDR3 bases: TGTGCCAGCAGTTTACAGGACAGGGGGCTGAATGAGCAGTTCTTC. The rearrangement links TRBV28 to TRBJ2-1; 11 bases fit TRBD1. The CDR3 has 15 residues. The V and J ends lost 2 bases and 7 bases, in that order; junction bases with no gene match: 4. CDR1 is MDHEN, CDR2 SYDVKM, per germline.

The gene calls are TRBV7-2 and TRBJ2-2; no clear D. Germline V gives CDR1 SGHTA, CDR2 FQGNSA. The CDR3 covers 14 residues. The ends were cut back, 5 bases at V and 4 bases at J, with 11 bases in the middle. The DNA for the CDR3 is TGTGCCAGCAGCCCCCAGCCTAGCACCGGGGAGCTGTTTTTT. Translated: CASSPQPSTGELFF.

The CDR3 region has the DNA TGTGCCAGCAGCCACTACGGACAGGGCTCTGAAGCTTTCTTT. Protein: CASSHYGQGSEAFF. The chain couples TRBV14 to TRBJ1-1; the match to TRBD1 covers 8 bases. Trimming at V came to 3 bases and at J to 6 bases, leaving 6 bases not matched to a gene. The CDR3 runs to 14 residues. Germline lookup yields CDR1 SGHDN and CDR2 FVKESK.

This clone has just a few counts. The chain is built from TRBV5-1 and TRBJ2-5; D not certain. This CDR3 has 15 residues. Per the germline V gene, CDR1 is SGHRS and CDR2 is YFSETQ. V dropped 4 bases and J dropped 0 bases, with 13 bases sitting between them. In nucleotides, the CDR3 is TGCGCCAGCAGCGGCTCTCCAGGTCACCAAGAGACCCAGTACTTC. This translates into CASSGSPGHQETQYF. Drawing the rest from reference TRBV5-1 and TRBJ2-5, the complete variable domain is KAGVTQTPRYLIKTRGQQVTLSCSPISGHRSVSWYQQTPGQGLQFLFEYFSETQRNKGNFPGRFSGRQFSNSRSEMNVSTLELGDSALYLCASSGSPGHQETQYFGPGTRLLVL.

The chain recombines TRBV19 with TRBJ2-7, with D possibly matching TRBD1 (6 bases). Germline V gene sequence: CDR1 LNHDA, CDR2 SQIVND (reference sequence). Trimming shortened V by 6 bases and J by 0 bases, and 12 bases separated the two germline ends. The CDR3 totals 14 residues. DNA for the CDR3: TGTGCCAGTAGGCTACAGGGCAACTCCTACGAGCAGTACTTC. It encodes CASRLQGNSYEQYF.

The chain employs TRBV7-2 and TRBJ1-1, with D maybe TRBD1 (6 bases). CDR3 size: 12 residues. Germline CDR1 and CDR2: SGHTA and FQGNSA. The ends were cut back, 6 bases at V and 5 bases at J, with 10 bases in the middle. The CDR3 reads CASRYDRTEAFF. CDR3 nucleotides: TGTGCCAGCAGATACGACAGGACTGAAGCTTTCTTT.

The chain couples TRBV7-9 to TRBJ1-5; D is uncertain. The V gene's germline CDR1 is SEHNR and CDR2 FQNEAQ (reference sequence). The CDR3 runs to 15 residues. V was shortened by 1 base and J by 0 bases, with 7 bases between the two germline ends. The CDR3 protein is CASSLGQVSNQPQHF. Written as DNA, the CDR3 is TGTGCCAGCAGCTTAGGTCAGGTTAGCAATCAGCCCCAGCATTTT. The complete variable domain, with remaining parts taken from reference TRBV7-9 and TRBJ1-5, reads DTGVSQNPRHKITKRGQNVTFRCDPISEHNRLYWYRQTLGQGPEFLTYFQNEAQLEKSRLLSDRFSAERPKGSFSTLEIQRTEQGDSAMYLCASSLGQVSNQPQHFGDGTRLSIL.

This chain connects TRBV4-1 to TRBJ2-6; 9 nucleotides match TRBD1. Trimming at V came to 4 bases and at J to 4 bases, leaving 5 bases not matched to a gene. The CDR3 runs 16 residues. Germline CDR1 and CDR2: MGHRA and YSYEKL. CDR3 protein: CASSLGQGTGANVLTF. The CDR3 nucleotides read TGCGCCAGCAGCCTTGGACAGGGGACCGGGGCCAACGTCCTGACTTTC.

This clone was observed a handful of times. V is TRBV7-2 and J is TRBJ2-1, with TRBD1 as a possible D gene (5 bases). CDR1 and CDR2 from the germline V gene are SGHTA and FQGNSA. The V end was cut by 5 bases, the J end by 2 bases, with 19 bases between. The CDR3 is made up of 17 amino acids. CDR3 loop: CASSPSLGQGAYNEQFF. The CDR3 region has the DNA TGTGCCAGCAGCCCTTCACTCGGGCAGGGCGCCTACAATGAGCAGTTCTTC.

The CDR3 region is CASNNRADTQYF. The CDR3 bases are TGTGCCAGCAATAACAGGGCAGATACGCAGTATTTT. This chain uses TRBV11-2 with TRBJ2-3; a weak D match, TRBD1 (6 bases). Germline V CDR1 and CDR2: SGHAT, FQNNGV. The CDR3 runs to 12 residues. V dropped 7 bases and J dropped 4 bases, with 9 bases sitting between them.

This clone was seen a handful of times. The V gene is TRBV19, the J gene TRBJ2-6; D possibly corresponds to TRBD1 (6 bases). The germline V gene encodes CDR1 LNHDA and CDR2 SQIVND (reference sequence). The length of the CDR3 is 16 residues. The V end was cut by 2 bases, the J end by 2 bases, with 10 bases between. DNA of the CDR3: TGTGCCAGTAGTATATCCAGGGGTACTGGGGCCAACGTCCTGACTTTC. Translated: CASSISRGTGANVLTF.

The J gene is TRBJ1-2, the V gene TRBV2; possibly TRBD1 for D (5 bases). V was cut by 9 bases and J by 0 bases, with 14 bases left in between. Germline-derived CDR1 and CDR2 are SNHLY and FYNNEI. The CDR3 has 14 residues. DNA of the CDR3: TGTGCCAGTAGGACCGACAGTACTAACTATGGCTACACCTTC. As protein: CASRTDSTNYGYTF.

The gene calls are TRBV4-3 and TRBJ1-6; 9 nucleotides line up with TRBD1. The length of the CDR3 is 16 residues. In germline, CDR1 is LGHNA, CDR2 YSLEER. J gave up 7 bases and V 0 bases, and 4 bases lay outside the gene matches. The DNA for the CDR3 is TGCGCCAGCAGCCAAGAACCGGGACAGGGAAATTCACCCCTCCACTTT. This codes for CASSQEPGQGNSPLHF.

This clone was recorded only once. V is TRBV18 and J is TRBJ2-5; 8 bases line up with TRBD1. V trimming: 3 bases; J trimming: 5 bases; junction bases outside the gene matches: 17. In germline, CDR1 is KGHSH, CDR2 LQKENI. CDR3 length: 18 amino acids. In DNA form, the CDR3 reads TGTGCCAGCTCACCTACGGTGTTACGGGCAGGGGGCCGTGAGACCCAGTACTTC. This gives the protein CASSPTVLRAGGRETQYF. The full variable domain, completed using reference TRBV18 and TRBJ2-5, is NAGVMQNPRHLVRRRGQEARLRCSPMKGHSHVYWYRQLPEEGLKFMVYLQKENIIDESGMPKERFSAEFPKEGPSILRIQQVVRGDSAAYFCASSPTVLRAGGRETQYFGPGTRLLVL.

This clone was recorded only once. This chain joins TRBV3-1 (or the pseudogene TRBV3-2) and TRBJ1-2, with 7 bases aligning to TRBD1. Germline trimming cut 5 bases from V and 3 bases from J; bases unmatched to any gene: 6. Germline assignment: CDR1 LGHDT and CDR2 YNNKEL (reference sequence). CDR3 length equals 14 residues. CDR3 DNA sequence: TGTGCCAGCAGCGCGACAGGGTCATACTATGGCTACACCTTC. Translated, it gives CASSATGSYYGYTF.

This sequence joins TRBV18 and TRBJ1-3, with TRBD1 matching 9 bases. Trimming cost V 2 bases and J 6 bases; bases outside gene matches: 8. Germline CDR1 and CDR2: KGHSH and LQKENI. CDR3 size: 16 residues. The CDR3 is CASSPGTGPSKNTIYF. The CDR3 DNA is TGTGCCAGCTCACCAGGGACAGGGCCCTCAAAAAACACCATATATTTT.

The CDR3, as DNA: TGTGCCAGCTCACCAAGGGAGGGTGACACTGAAGCTTTCTTT. Translating it yields CASSPREGDTEAFF. The chain has TRBV18 and TRBJ1-1; unclear D gene. Trimming removed 2 bases from V and 3 bases from J, with 10 bases in between. Germline V gene sequence: CDR1 KGHSH, CDR2 LQKENI. CDR3 size: 14 residues.

The V gene is TRBV19, the J gene TRBJ2-3; D gene unclear. V lost 5 bases, J lost 1 base, and 10 bases lay in between. From germline, CDR1 is LNHDA and CDR2 SQIVND (reference sequence). The CDR3 is 14 residues long. CDR3 DNA: TGTGCCAGTAGTCCGGATCAGGGCACAGATACGCAGTATTTT. Residues: CASSPDQGTDTQYF.

This clone has only one observation. The V gene is TRBV19, the J gene TRBJ2-4; unclear D gene. CDR3 size: 14 residues. V gave up 4 bases and J gave up 0 bases, with 7 bases separating them. Germline assignment: CDR1 LNHDA and CDR2 SQIVND (reference sequence). The CDR3 spells CASSTPLAKNIQYF. CDR3 coding DNA: TGTGCCAGTAGTACTCCCCTAGCCAAAAACATTCAGTACTTC.

This chain links TRBV5-4 with TRBJ1-6; weak D call: TRBD1 (6 bases). The CDR3 loop spans 14 amino acids. The germline CDR1 and CDR2 sequences are SGHNT and YYREEE (reference sequence). V lost 4 bases, J lost 4 bases, and 9 bases lay in between. The DNA for the CDR3 is TGTGCCAGCAGCGTACAGGGTTATAATTCACCCCTCCACTTT. Protein: CASSVQGYNSPLHF.

The table lists this clone with a count of one. J is TRBJ2-3 and V is TRBV19; 9 bases agree with TRBD1. V shed 4 bases, J shed 4 bases, and the junction held 12 bases outside the gene matches. CDR1 is LNHDA and CDR2 is SQIVND in the germline V gene (reference sequence). This CDR3 comprises 17 residues. Here the CDR3 reads CASSTEGRTGEADTQYF. As DNA, the CDR3 is TGTGCCAGTAGTACCGAGGGGCGGACAGGGGAGGCAGATACGCAGTATTTT.

The chain combines TRBV7-8 with TRBJ2-7; 11 bases fit TRBD2. The length of the CDR3 is 14 residues. Trimming at V came to 5 bases and at J to 5 bases, leaving 5 bases not matched to a gene. CDR1 and CDR2 (germline): SGHVS, FQNEAQ. CDR3 residues: CASSHELAGDEQYF. The DNA of the CDR3 is TGTGCCAGCAGCCACGAACTAGCGGGAGACGAGCAGTACTTC.